A single sample is the source of the 18 T cell receptor beta chains below, sequenced in a study of beta chain features in type 1 diabetes. cDNA synthesis used the whole RNA isolate, giving expressed TCRB sequences. Some clones are missing from TCRdb's copy, which holds only in-frame ones; the method was immunoSEQ multiplex PCR. Among 150,000 to 200,000 clones listed, approximately 9.9% were seen once. The sequenced sample was central memory CD4+ T cells from blood. These TCRs come from a woman between 18 and 29 years old in good health.

This clone came up a few times. This rearrangement joins TRBV23-1 to TRBJ1-2; a possible D gene is TRBD1 (5 bases). TRBV23-1 is an ORF for which the function is uncertain. The ends were cut back, 3 bases at V and 8 bases at J, with 19 bases in the middle. The CDR3 has 15 residues. CDR3 coding DNA: TGCGCCAGCAGTCATTCGAACGGACAAGCTACCGGCTACACCTTC. It is translated as CASSHSNGQATGYTF.

In its sample, this clone was seen a few times. The V and J genes are TRBV30 and TRBJ2-7; TRBD1 might be the D (6 bases). The CDR3 is 12 amino acids. Trimming removed 6 bases at V and 0 bases at J, with 9 bases between. The germline gives CDR1 GTSNPN, CDR2 SVGIG (reference sequence). The CDR3: CACRTDSYEQYF. CDR3 nucleotides: TGTGCCTGCCGGACAGACTCCTACGAGCAGTACTTC.

The sample holds a few counts of this clone. This sequence joins TRBV4-3 and TRBJ1-5, with unresolved D. Trimming shortened V by 0 bases and J by 0 bases, and 6 bases separated the two germline ends. From germline, CDR1 is LGHNA and CDR2 YSLEER. The CDR3 is 15 amino acids. The CDR3 nucleotides are TGCGCCAGCAGCCAAGAATTATATAGCAATCAGCCCCAGCATTTT. Protein product: CASSQELYSNQPQHF.

The rearrangement joins TRBV10-2 to TRBJ2-3; 7 bases align to TRBD1. J lost 2 bases, V lost 7 bases, and 6 bases had no gene match. The CDR3 contains 14 residues. Germline V CDR1 and CDR2: WSHSY, SAAADI. The DNA of the CDR3 is TGCGCCAGCACCGACAGGGCGACCACAGATACGCAGTATTTT. Residues: CASTDRATTDTQYF.

The chain links TRBV7-8 to TRBJ2-1; 11 positions match TRBD2. The CDR3 totals 15 residues. Germline CDR1 is SGHVS and CDR2 is FQNEAQ. After removal of 5 bases from V and 4 bases from J, the junction contained 4 bases not matched to a gene. CDR3 region: CASSPGLAVYNEQFF. The DNA for the CDR3 is TGTGCCAGCAGCCCGGGACTAGCGGTTTACAATGAGCAGTTCTTC.

Only a few counts were recorded for this clone. The chain links TRBV11-2 to TRBJ2-1, with TRBD2 matching 10 bases. The CDR3 consists of 13 residues. Per germline, CDR1 SGHAT and CDR2 FQNNGV. Losses at the gene ends were 8 bases for V and 7 bases for J; bases not matched to a gene: 5. The CDR3: CASYASGSNEQFF. As DNA, the CDR3 is TGTGCCAGCTATGCTAGCGGGAGTAATGAGCAGTTCTTC.

This clone was observed a few times. This rearrangement joins TRBV7-9 to TRBJ2-3, with TRBD2 identical over 11 bases. CDR3 length: 15 residues. Germline trimming cut 5 bases from V and 6 bases from J; bases unmatched to any gene: 7. The germline CDR1 and CDR2 sequences are SEHNR and FQNEAQ (reference sequence). CDR3 region: CASSTGLAGVDTQYF. In nucleotides, the CDR3 is TGTGCCAGCAGCACAGGACTAGCGGGTGTGGATACGCAGTATTTT.

The chain uses TRBV18 and TRBJ2-7; TRBD2 is a possible D gene (5 bases). CDR3 length equals 14 residues. Trimming took off 2 bases at V and 3 bases at J, with 11 bases between the two ends. Germline assignment: CDR1 KGHSH and CDR2 LQKENI. CDR3 sequence reads: CASSPGTGIYEQYF. The DNA of the CDR3 is TGTGCCAGCTCACCAGGAACGGGAATCTACGAGCAGTACTTC.

This clone was detected ten times or more. The junction differs from germline at one of its ends, possibly a read error. V and J are TRBV7-2 and TRBJ2-5, with 13 bases identical to TRBD2. Germline CDR1 reads SGHTA; CDR2 reads FQGNSA. The CDR3 extends over 16 amino acids. CDR3 nucleotide sequence: TGTGCCAGCAGCGCCACTAGCGGGGGGGGCCAAAAGACCCAGTACTTC. Protein product: CASSATSGGGQKTQYF.

This clone was found a few times. The J gene is TRBJ1-1, the V gene TRBV5-1; tentative D call: TRBD1 (5 bases). CDR1 SGHRS and CDR2 YFSETQ come from the germline V gene. V lost 0 bases and J 4 bases, leaving 13 bases between the germline ends. The CDR3 is 15 amino acids. The CDR3 protein is CASSLGAGPITEAFF. DNA for the CDR3: TGCGCCAGCAGCTTGGGGGCAGGGCCGATCACTGAAGCTTTCTTT.

This clone was detected only a few times. The chain joins TRBV11-2 to TRBJ1-4; no definite D call. Germline assignment: CDR1 SGHAT and CDR2 FQNNGV. The V and J ends lost 5 bases and 4 bases respectively, with 11 bases between them. CDR3 length: 14 amino acids. The DNA of the CDR3 is TGTGCCAGCAGCCCTGACTTTGGTAATGAAAAACTGTTTTTT. Protein sequence: CASSPDFGNEKLFF.

The rearrangement uses TRBV5-1 and TRBJ2-3, with TRBD2 identical over 8 bases. Germline CDR1 and CDR2: SGHRS and YFSETQ. The V segment lost 7 bases and the J segment 3 bases; nucleotides outside the gene matches: 4. This CDR3 spans 13 amino acids. DNA for the CDR3: TGCGCCAGCGGCGTAGCGGGGACAGATACGCAGTATTTT. This translates into CASGVAGTDTQYF.

This rearrangement joins TRBV4-2 to TRBJ1-1; 9 nucleotides match TRBD1. Germline assignment: CDR1 LGHNA and CDR2 YNFKEQ. Trimming removed 0 bases from V and 1 base from J; junction bases left unmatched: 6. The CDR3 consists of 17 residues. The DNA for the CDR3 is TGTGCCAGCAGCCAAGATCGAGAGGACAGGGGGAACACTGAAGCTTTCTTT. This translates into CASSQDREDRGNTEAFF.

This clone showed up just a few times. CDR3 loop: CASSTKRGGVETQYF. The CDR3 coding sequence is TGTGCCAGCAGTACGAAGCGGGGGGGCGTGGAGACCCAGTACTTC. The chain joins TRBV27 to TRBJ2-5; 10 bases agree with TRBD2. V dropped 5 bases and J dropped 5; count of bases not matched to a gene: 8. The CDR3 consists of 15 residues. Germline values: CDR1 MNHEY, CDR2 SMNVEV (reference sequence).

There are a few counts of this clone. This chain links TRBV6-1 with TRBJ2-7; D gene unclear. The V gene lost 6 bases and the J gene lost 1 base, with 10 bases spanning the gap. The V gene's germline CDR1 is MNHNS and CDR2 SASEGT. The CDR3 is made up of 13 amino acids. CDR3 sequence: CASRAGESYEQYF. The CDR3 DNA reads TGTGCCAGCAGGGCAGGCGAATCCTACGAGCAGTACTTC.

This chain joins TRBV30 and TRBJ1-1; 9 bases align to TRBD1. V was clipped by 1 base and J by 2 bases; unmatched bases: 17. CDR1 is GTSNPN and CDR2 is SVGIG in the germline V gene (reference sequence). This CDR3 spans 19 amino acids. CDR3 bases: TGTGCCTGGAGTGACCTCCGGGACAGGGTCCTATTGGGCAACACTGAAGCTTTCTTT. It translates to CAWSDLRDRVLLGNTEAFF.

This clone was counted a few times. This sequence joins TRBV4-1 and TRBJ2-3, with 8 bases lining up with TRBD1. Losses at the gene ends were 4 bases for V and 0 bases for J; bases not matched to a gene: 9. CDR3 length equals 17 residues. Germline CDR1 MGHRA, CDR2 YSYEKL. CDR3 bases: TGCGCCAGCAGCCTCGCTGCAGGGGGCTGGAGCACAGATACGCAGTATTTT. Its protein product is CASSLAAGGWSTDTQYF.

J is TRBJ2-1 and V is TRBV7-3; D unresolved. V was clipped by 5 bases and J by 0 bases, with 11 bases between them. Germline CDR1 reads SGHTA; CDR2 reads FQGTGA. The CDR3 consists of 15 residues. Written as DNA, the CDR3 is TGTGCCAGCAGCCCCCTAGAGAGCTCCTACAATGAGCAGTTCTTC. As protein: CASSPLESSYNEQFF.